The following is a TCR beta chain sequence with its context. What it recognizes is unknown. The data were taken from a study of cytomegalovirus exposure and HLA in healthy donors. For the study at large: Of 398 genotyped donors, around 76% clustered with self-reported Caucasian donors.

Study-level points and caveats: In a later analysis, HLA-associated TCR beta chains were more clonally expanded than equally common others.

V lost 2 bases, J lost 5 bases, and 17 bases lay in between. Germline V CDR1 and CDR2: SGHRS, YFSETQ. The length of the CDR3 is 16 residues. The study ran its PCR with 60 Vbeta and 13 Jbeta primers. Per the original data handling: An analysis performed later counted about 80 million unique TCR beta chains (roughly 11 million of them shared). Sequencing used immunoSEQ multiplex PCR; TCRdb keeps in-frame clones, though not all of them. The V and J calls and clone size come from that table; D and trimming were worked out from the DNA. The table lists about 150,000 clones, over 60% of them singletons, with 3% to 4% in the top ten.

The TCR comes from a woman in her 40s in good health and CMV-seronegative. The sample comprised PBMCs. The gene calls are TRBV5-1 and TRBJ2-1, with D perhaps matching TRBD2 (7 bases). The CDR3 region is CASSLLGGLADNEQFF. CDR3 DNA: TGCGCCAGCAGCTTATTGGGGGGGCTAGCGGACAATGAGCAGTTCTTC.